Detailed here is one T cell receptor (beta chain). Its antigen is not known. The CDR3 sequence is 13 residues long. The germline CDR1 and CDR2 sequences are LNHDA and SQIVND (reference sequence). Trimming stripped 9 bases from V and 4 bases from J, with 15 bases between. The data derive from a study of T cell responses to AZD1222 COVID-19 vaccine. The study, taken as a whole, reports: Donors skewed white British and female; clonal diversity was possibly underestimated. Just 5 to 7 people given AZD1222 tested seropositive at baseline.

Libraries were prepared by immunoSEQ multiplex PCR; TCRdb keeps only in-frame clonotypes and omits some of them. The data hold 90,000 to 150,000 clones, with less than 90% observed a single time. The chain is built from TRBV19 and TRBJ1-2; weak D call: TRBD1 (6 bases). Sequenced material: peripheral blood, taken on day 0 of AZD1222 vaccination. The sequence came from an adult in good health. The CDR3 reads CASAFEGGYGYTF. The CDR3 nucleotides are TGTGCCAGCGCGTTTGAGGGGGGCTATGGCTACACCTTC.